One and the same sample provided the 4 T cell receptor beta chains below, sequenced in a study of beta chain features in type 1 diabetes (dated by TCRdb to the late 2010s). On the study overall, not on this receptor specifically: A moderate but significant shortening of TCRB CDR3 length was observed in type 1 diabetes patients in all four CD4+ subsets.

Libraries were constructed by the immunoSEQ multiplex PCR assay. All of the isolated RNA was reverse transcribed with the High Capacity cDNA Reverse Transcription Kit, so expressed TCRB transcripts were sequenced. TCRdb obtained this table from immuneACCESS and retained in-frame rearrangements with V and J assigned. These tables miss some clones; where compared with another copy, unresolved V genes account for less than half of the shortfall, and the remainder is unexplained. The sample table holds roughly 700,000 clones, of which 13% were seen once. About 0.02% of the sample goes to the ten largest clones. The antigens for these receptors are not known. The sequencing sample was made of naive CD4+ T cells from blood. The cell subset or site label of this sample denotes: true naive CD4+ T cells. The origin of the receptors is a man between 18 and 29 years old with type 1 diabetes.

The rearrangement links TRBV6-5 to TRBJ2-7; 8 bases align to TRBD1. The V and J ends lost 6 bases and 3 bases, in that order; junction bases with no gene match: 10. The CDR3 runs 15 residues. Germline-derived CDR1 and CDR2 are MNHEY and SVGAGI. This chain's CDR3 is CASRAYRGSGYEQYF. In DNA, the CDR3 is TGTGCCAGCAGAGCCTACAGGGGGTCTGGCTACGAGCAGTACTTC.

The chain joins TRBV19 to TRBJ1-1; D remains ambiguous. The V gene lost 3 bases and the J gene lost 5 bases, with 13 bases spanning the gap. The CDR3 loop spans 14 amino acids. Germline CDR1 and CDR2: LNHDA and SQIVND (reference sequence). The CDR3 DNA sequence: TGTGCCAGTAGTATTTCGGGCACCGCTACTGAAGCTTTCTTT. This sequence encodes CASSISGTATEAFF.

This clone was detected only a few times. The chain joins TRBV2 to TRBJ2-5; the D gene is possibly TRBD2 (5 bases). Germline V gives CDR1 SNHLY, CDR2 FYNNEI. Trimming removed 8 bases from V and 4 bases from J, with 14 bases in between. The CDR3 totals 13 residues. CDR3 nucleotides: TGTGCCAGCTTTTTGGGAGTCGGAGAGACCCAGTACTTC. Residues: CASFLGVGETQYF.

The chain's CDR3 is CASKRGGSYNEQFF. The CDR3 nucleotides are TGTGCCAGCAAACGGGGGGGGTCCTACAATGAGCAGTTCTTC. This rearrangement joins TRBV6-5 to TRBJ2-1; 8 nucleotides align to TRBD2. The CDR3 consists of 14 residues. V shed 7 bases and J 1 base; nucleotides not matched to a gene: 3. CDR1 and CDR2 (germline): MNHEY, SVGAGI.